What follows are 8 T cell receptor beta chains derived from one specimen sequenced in a study of cytomegalovirus exposure and HLA in healthy donors (TCRdb year 2017). The method behind the library was the immunoSEQ multiplex PCR assay. TCRdb retrieved this table from immuneACCESS and kept in-frame rearrangements only. Not all clones are present; in checked studies, unresolved V genes account for under half, and no reason is known for the remainder. For this sample there are over 250,000 clones; 80% to 90% appear just once. Less than 1.2% of the sample lies in the top ten. The source material was PBMCs. These receptors were obtained from a woman aged 18-29 years in good health and CMV-seronegative.

The chain combines TRBV27 with TRBJ2-7, with 10 positions matching TRBD1. V trimming: 8 bases; J trimming: 2 bases; junction bases outside the gene matches: 3. This CDR3 has 13 amino acids. The germline CDR1 and CDR2 sequences are MNHEY and SMNVEV (reference sequence). CDR3 region: CASSGQGPYEQYF. The CDR3 DNA reads as TGTGCCAGCTCGGGACAGGGGCCCTACGAGCAGTACTTC.

This clone was picked up one time. This chain connects TRBV28 to TRBJ1-4; D is perhaps TRBD1 (5 bases). This CDR3 spans 14 amino acids. Germline CDR1 reads MDHEN; CDR2 reads SYDVKM. Trimming stripped 7 bases from V and 8 bases from J, with 17 bases between. In nucleotides, the CDR3 is TGTGCCAGCACCCTATTGTTAAAGGGGGAAAAACTGTTTTTT. Protein sequence: CASTLLLKGEKLFF. Based on the CDR3 plus reference TRBV28 and TRBJ1-4, the full variable domain is DVKVTQSSRYLVKRTGEKVFLECVQDMDHENMFWYRQDPGLGLRLIYFSYDVKMKEKGDIPEGYSVSREKKERFSLILESASTNQTSMYLCASTLLLKGEKLFFGSGTQLSVL.

The chain links TRBV9 to TRBJ2-3; no firm D call. The V gene lost 4 bases and the J gene lost 6 bases, with 9 bases spanning the gap. The CDR3 has 12 amino acids. Germline CDR1 SGDLS, CDR2 YYNGEE. The chain's CDR3 is CASSQPRDTQYF. The CDR3 bases are TGTGCCAGCAGCCAACCGCGGGATACGCAGTATTTT.

V gene TRBV5-1 combines with J gene TRBJ1-6, with TRBD1 matching over 8 bases. CDR3 length: 18 amino acids. V gave up 2 bases and J gave up 0 bases; unmatched junction bases: 7. Germline CDR1 is SGHRS and CDR2 is YFSETQ. As DNA, the CDR3 is TGCGCCAGCAGCTTAAGTGGGACAGGCCGCTCCTATAATTCACCCCTCCACTTT. The encoded protein is CASSLSGTGRSYNSPLHF.

J is TRBJ2-7 and V is TRBV4-1; TRBD2 might be the D (5 bases). V was pared by 1 base and J by 12 bases, with 16 bases between. The CDR3 covers 13 residues. CDR1 and CDR2 (germline): MGHRA, YSYEKL. Written as DNA, the CDR3 is TGCGCCAGCAGCCAAGCGCGCCCGGGGTTGCGGTACTTC. As protein: CASSQARPGLRYF.

The chain employs TRBV11-2 and TRBJ2-7, with D possibly matching TRBD2 (6 bases). Trimming took off 1 base at V and 3 bases at J, with 10 bases between the two ends. The CDR3 loop spans 14 amino acids. From germline, CDR1 is SGHAT and CDR2 FQNNGV. The DNA for the CDR3 is TGTGCCAGCAGCTTAGGGGACTCCTACTACGAGCAGTACTTC. Protein sequence: CASSLGDSYYEQYF. The full variable domain, rest sourced from reference TRBV11-2 and TRBJ2-7, is EAGVAQSPRYKIIEKRQSVAFWCNPISGHATLYWYQQILGQGPKLLIQFQNNGVVDDSQLPKDRFSAERLKGVDSTLKIQPAKLEDSAVYLCASSLGDSYYEQYFGPGTRLTVT.

V usage is TRBV6-5 and J usage is TRBJ1-2, with 7 bases identical to TRBD1. The germline V gene has CDR1 MNHEY and CDR2 SVGAGI. Germline trimming cut 6 bases from V and 7 bases from J; bases unmatched to any gene: 8. CDR3 length equals 13 residues. CDR3 sequence reads: CASRLLQGFGYTF. The CDR3 nucleotides read TGTGCCAGCAGACTCCTACAGGGGTTTGGCTACACCTTC.

The chain couples TRBV4-3 to TRBJ1-4; D call uncertain. Looked up from germline, CDR1 is LGHNA and CDR2 is YSLEER. V was shortened by 0 bases and J by 4 bases, with 9 bases between the two germline ends. The CDR3 has 15 residues. This chain's CDR3 is CASSQEPGFNEKLFF. CDR3 nucleotide sequence: TGCGCCAGCAGCCAAGAACCCGGGTTTAATGAAAAACTGTTTTTT.